A selection of T cell receptor beta chains follows, all from one sample in a study of identical twins. From the 5' RACE reads, TCRdb called clonotypes with MiXCR, one entry per CDR3 protein. The sample comprises some 710,000 distinct CDR3 sequences, around 6.1% of which are singletons, and around 2% rests with the top ten. The sequenced sample consisted of naive T cells sorted from blood. Receptor source: a man between 18 and 35 years old in good health. The CDR3 runs from the conserved cysteine through the conserved F or W. Fields, in order: D gene, V gene, J gene, clone size, CDR3 protein, CDR3 DNA. A D gene is named only where the DNA matches it firmly. The size field is filled for only some rows; it gives once, few, many or a size class.

D: NA
V: TRBV24-1
J: TRBJ2-1
size: many
CDR3: CATSDLFEEGQFF
DNA: TGTGCCACCAGTGATTTGTTCGAAGAAGGGCAGTTCTTC

D: TRBD1
V: TRBV6-1
J: TRBJ1-5
size: NA
CDR3: CASSPSPTGSNQPQHF
DNA: TGTGCCAGCAGTCCCTCCCCGACAGGGTCTAATCAGCCCCAGCATTTT

D: NA
V: TRBV7-2
J: TRBJ1-5
size: many
CDR3: CASSFGRGWNQPQHF
DNA: TGTGCCAGCAGCTTCGGGAGGGGCTGGAATCAGCCCCAGCATTTT

D: NA
V: TRBV7-6
J: TRBJ2-7
size: many
CDR3: CASSLEAPYEQYF
DNA: TGTGCCAGCAGCTTAGAGGCTCCCTACGAGCAGTACTTC

D: TRBD2
V: TRBV12-5
J: TRBJ2-1
size: many
CDR3: CASGLRKAGTSGRGEQFF
DNA: TGTGCTAGTGGTTTGAGGAAAGCCGGGACTAGCGGGAGAGGCGAGCAGTTCTTC

D: NA
V: TRBV29-1
J: TRBJ2-5
size: few
CDR3: CSGYRSLQETQYF
DNA: TGCAGCGGCTATAGGAGTCTACAAGAGACCCAGTACTTC

D: NA
V: TRBV2
J: TRBJ2-2
size: many
CDR3: CASSSSAGELFF
DNA: TGTGCCAGCAGTAGTTCCGCCGGGGAGCTGTTTTTT

D: NA
V: TRBV12-3/TRBV12-4
J: TRBJ2-5
size: few
CDR3: CASSLRVGVGETQYF
DNA: TGTGCCAGCAGTTTGCGAGTGGGGGTGGGGGAGACCCAGTACTTC

D: TRBD1
V: TRBV24-1
J: TRBJ2-5
size: many
CDR3: CATSETRDSQETQYF
DNA: TGTGCCACCAGTGAAACCCGGGACAGTCAAGAGACCCAGTACTTC

D: TRBD2
V: TRBV18
J: TRBJ2-7
size: few
CDR3: CASTTSGSYYEQYF
DNA: TGTGCCAGCACTACTAGCGGGAGTTATTACGAGCAGTACTTC

D: NA
V: TRBV30
J: TRBJ1-1
size: NA
CDR3: CAWGPPTEAFF
DNA: TGTGCCTGGGGTCCCCCTACTGAAGCTTTCTTT

D: TRBD2
V: TRBV4-2
J: TRBJ2-1
size: NA
CDR3: CASSQFPGLAGGDEQFF
DNA: TGTGCCAGCAGCCAATTCCCGGGACTAGCGGGAGGGGATGAGCAGTTCTTC

D: TRBD2
V: TRBV4-2
J: TRBJ2-3
size: NA
CDR3: CASSRLLAGGNYTQYF
DNA: TGTGCCAGCAGCCGCCTACTAGCGGGAGGGAACTATACGCAGTATTTT

D: TRBD2
V: TRBV7-8
J: TRBJ2-7
size: many
CDR3: CASSLVVGLAGGTYEQYF
DNA: TGTGCCAGCAGCTTAGTGGTAGGGCTAGCGGGAGGAACCTACGAGCAGTACTTC

D: NA
V: TRBV29-1
J: TRBJ2-5
size: NA
CDR3: CSVDGTSNQETQYF
DNA: TGCAGCGTTGACGGGACAAGCAACCAAGAGACCCAGTACTTC

D: NA
V: TRBV5-1
J: TRBJ2-1
size: many
CDR3: CASSQGPTNNNEQFF
DNA: TGCGCCAGCAGCCAGGGTCCAACCAACAACAATGAGCAGTTCTTC

D: TRBD1
V: TRBV6-2/TRBV6-3
J: TRBJ2-5
size: few
CDR3: CAIRQGPGNWGETQYF
DNA: TGTGCCATCCGACAGGGCCCCGGAAATTGGGGGGAGACCCAGTACTTC

D: TRBD2
V: TRBV7-3
J: TRBJ2-5
size: few
CDR3: CASSLTPGLGKEETQYF
DNA: TGTGCCAGCAGCTTAACGCCGGGACTAGGGAAAGAAGAGACCCAGTACTTC

D: TRBD2
V: TRBV4-3
J: TRBJ2-1
size: many
CDR3: CASSVTGTSASNEQFF
DNA: TGCGCCAGCAGCGTCACCGGGACTAGCGCTTCCAATGAGCAGTTCTTC

D: NA
V: TRBV4-2
J: TRBJ2-3
size: many
CDR3: CASSREMGRTDTQYF
DNA: TGTGCCAGCAGCCGAGAAATGGGGCGAACAGATACGCAGTATTTT

D: NA
V: TRBV7-8
J: TRBJ2-1
size: few
CDR3: CASSFRTIGSYNEQFF
DNA: TGTGCCAGCAGCTTTCGGACCATCGGCTCCTACAATGAGCAGTTCTTC

D: NA
V: TRBV12-3/TRBV12-4
J: TRBJ2-5
size: many
CDR3: CASSFSFQETQYF
DNA: TGTGCCAGCAGTTTTAGCTTCCAAGAGACCCAGTACTTC

D: NA
V: TRBV28
J: TRBJ2-1
size: few
CDR3: CASSSFRLGDNEQFF
DNA: TGTGCCAGCAGTTCGTTCCGCCTCGGAGACAATGAGCAGTTCTTC

D: TRBD2
V: TRBV7-8
J: TRBJ2-3
size: few
CDR3: CASSSRLARTSTDTQYF
DNA: TGTGCCAGCAGCTCGAGACTAGCTCGAACTAGCACAGATACGCAGTATTTT

D: NA
V: TRBV20-1
J: TRBJ2-5
size: many
CDR3: CSLGSPQYF
DNA: TGCAGTCTAGGCTCTCCCCAGTACTTC

D: NA
V: TRBV20-1
J: TRBJ2-7
size: few
CDR3: CSATSGTDVYEQYF
DNA: TGCAGTGCTACCTCCGGGACGGATGTCTACGAGCAGTACTTC

D: NA
V: TRBV7-3
J: TRBJ2-3
size: NA
CDR3: CASSLLTEGTDTQYF
DNA: TGTGCCAGCAGCTTATTGACCGAGGGGACAGATACGCAGTATTTT

D: TRBD2
V: TRBV11-3
J: TRBJ2-1
size: few
CDR3: CASSPGLAAWNEQFF
DNA: TGTGCCAGCAGCCCGGGACTAGCCGCGTGGAATGAGCAGTTCTTC

D: NA
V: TRBV25-1
J: TRBJ2-2
size: NA
CDR3: CASSEYRRSNTGELFF
DNA: TGTGCCAGCAGTGAATACCGACGCTCGAACACCGGGGAGCTGTTTTTT

D: TRBD2
V: TRBV27
J: TRBJ2-1
size: many
CDR3: CASSSLAGVYNEQFF
DNA: TGTGCCAGCAGTTCCCTAGCGGGTGTCTACAATGAGCAGTTCTTC

D: TRBD2
V: TRBV11-2
J: TRBJ2-5
size: few
CDR3: CASSLRPSGSRETQYF
DNA: TGTGCCAGCAGCTTAAGGCCTAGCGGGTCCCGTGAGACCCAGTACTTC

D: TRBD1
V: TRBV12-3/TRBV12-4
J: TRBJ1-2
size: many
CDR3: CASGLRGRWYGYTF
DNA: TGTGCCAGCGGCCTCAGGGGGCGTTGGTATGGCTACACCTTC

D: TRBD2
V: TRBV3-1
J: TRBJ2-1
size: NA
CDR3: CASSPSGTSFYNEQFF
DNA: TGTGCCAGCAGCCCTTCCGGGACTAGCTTTTACAATGAGCAGTTCTTC

D: NA
V: TRBV5-5
J: TRBJ2-2
size: many
CDR3: CASSLEGFVTGELFF
DNA: TGTGCCAGCAGCTTGGAAGGGTTCGTGACCGGGGAGCTGTTTTTT

D: NA
V: TRBV12-3/TRBV12-4
J: TRBJ2-3
size: few
CDR3: CASTRGVPDTQYF
DNA: TGTGCCAGCACTCGCGGGGTTCCAGATACGCAGTATTTT

D: TRBD1
V: TRBV29-1
J: TRBJ1-2
size: many
CDR3: CSVTDRTNYGYTF
DNA: TGCAGCGTGACGGACAGGACTAACTATGGCTACACCTTC

D: TRBD1
V: TRBV30
J: TRBJ2-7
size: NA
CDR3: CAWSRWDSSYEQYF
DNA: TGTGCCTGGAGTAGGTGGGACAGTTCCTACGAGCAGTACTTC

D: NA
V: TRBV28
J: TRBJ2-7
size: NA
CDR3: CASRGGLAKIGF
DNA: TGTGCCAGCAGGGGTGGCCTAGCAAAAATCGGCTTC

D: NA
V: TRBV14
J: TRBJ2-1
size: many
CDR3: CASSQGKGRSNEQFF
DNA: TGTGCCAGCAGCCAAGGGAAGGGGAGGTCCAATGAGCAGTTCTTC

D: NA
V: TRBV12-3/TRBV12-4
J: TRBJ2-1
size: many
CDR3: CASSGWAGAYNEQFF
DNA: TGTGCCAGCAGCGGCTGGGCAGGGGCCTACAATGAGCAGTTCTTC

D: TRBD2
V: TRBV9
J: TRBJ2-1
size: many
CDR3: CASSVSLAGVDEQFF
DNA: TGTGCCAGCAGCGTGAGCCTAGCGGGAGTTGATGAGCAGTTCTTC

D: NA
V: TRBV19
J: TRBJ2-1
size: NA
CDR3: CASSYIQGEQFF
DNA: TGTGCCAGTAGTTACATACAGGGCGAGCAGTTCTTC

D: TRBD1
V: TRBV29-1
J: TRBJ1-2
size: many
CDR3: CSVEDPRGLRHYGYTF
DNA: TGCAGCGTTGAAGATCCCAGGGGGCTAAGACACTATGGCTACACCTTC

D: TRBD1
V: TRBV5-1
J: TRBJ1-3
size: NA
CDR3: CASSRDRAGNTIYF
DNA: TGCGCCAGCAGCCGCGACAGGGCTGGAAACACCATATATTTT

D: TRBD1
V: TRBV18
J: TRBJ2-3
size: few
CDR3: CASSLTDRATQYF
DNA: TGTGCCAGCTCACTCACAGACAGGGCTACGCAGTATTTT

D: NA
V: TRBV20-1
J: TRBJ2-6
size: NA
CDR3: CSAPYRAGANVLTF
DNA: TGCAGTGCTCCGTACAGGGCTGGCGCCAACGTCCTGACTTTC

D: NA
V: TRBV11-2
J: TRBJ2-7
size: few
CDR3: CASSLVQDPTYEQYF
DNA: TGTGCCAGCAGCTTAGTCCAGGACCCTACCTACGAGCAGTACTTC

D: NA
V: TRBV2
J: TRBJ2-1
size: few
CDR3: CASSVGHEYNEQFF
DNA: TGTGCCAGCAGTGTTGGGCACGAGTACAATGAGCAGTTCTTC

D: NA
V: TRBV20-1
J: TRBJ2-1
size: many
CDR3: CSARDTSAIEQFF
DNA: TGCAGTGCTAGAGATACGTCTGCAATTGAGCAGTTCTTC

D: TRBD2
V: TRBV5-1
J: TRBJ2-7
size: NA
CDR3: CASSLGWDYTTYEQYF
DNA: TGCGCCAGCAGCTTGGGATGGGACTACACGACTTACGAGCAGTACTTC